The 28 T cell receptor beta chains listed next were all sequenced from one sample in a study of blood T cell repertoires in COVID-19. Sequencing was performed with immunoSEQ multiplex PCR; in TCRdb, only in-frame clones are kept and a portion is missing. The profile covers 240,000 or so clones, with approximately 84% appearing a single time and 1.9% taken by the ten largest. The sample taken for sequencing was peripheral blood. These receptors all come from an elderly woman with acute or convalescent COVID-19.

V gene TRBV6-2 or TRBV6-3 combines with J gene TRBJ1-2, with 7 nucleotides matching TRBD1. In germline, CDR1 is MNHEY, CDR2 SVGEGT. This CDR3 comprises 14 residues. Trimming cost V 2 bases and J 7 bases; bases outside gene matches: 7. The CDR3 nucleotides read TGTGCCAGCAGTTACGCCGGGACAGTAGGTGGCTACACCTTC. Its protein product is CASSYAGTVGGYTF.

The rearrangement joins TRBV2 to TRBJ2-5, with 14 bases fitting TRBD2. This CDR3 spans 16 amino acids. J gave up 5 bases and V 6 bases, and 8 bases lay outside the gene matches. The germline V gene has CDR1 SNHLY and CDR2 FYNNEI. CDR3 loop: CASSRGLAGGGETQYF. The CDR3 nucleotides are TGTGCCAGCAGCAGAGGACTAGCGGGAGGCGGGGAGACCCAGTACTTC.

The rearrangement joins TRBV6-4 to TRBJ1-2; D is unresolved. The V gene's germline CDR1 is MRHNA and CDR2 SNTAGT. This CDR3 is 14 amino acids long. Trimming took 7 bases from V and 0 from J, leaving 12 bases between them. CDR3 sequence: CASIRGPSNYGYTF. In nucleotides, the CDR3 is TGTGCCAGCATACGAGGGCCCTCTAACTATGGCTACACCTTC.

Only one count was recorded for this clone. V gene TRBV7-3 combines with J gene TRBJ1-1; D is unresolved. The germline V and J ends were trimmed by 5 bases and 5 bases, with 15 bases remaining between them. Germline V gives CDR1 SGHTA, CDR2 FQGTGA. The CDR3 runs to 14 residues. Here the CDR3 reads CASSLHREATEAFF. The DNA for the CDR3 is TGTGCCAGCAGCCTACATAGGGAGGCGACTGAAGCTTTCTTT. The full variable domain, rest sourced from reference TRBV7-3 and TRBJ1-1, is GAGVSQTPSNKVTEKGKYVELRCDPISGHTALYWYRQSLGQGPEFLIYFQGTGAADDSGLPNDRFFAVRPEGSVSTLKIQRTERGDSAVYLCASSLHREATEAFFGQGTRLTVV.

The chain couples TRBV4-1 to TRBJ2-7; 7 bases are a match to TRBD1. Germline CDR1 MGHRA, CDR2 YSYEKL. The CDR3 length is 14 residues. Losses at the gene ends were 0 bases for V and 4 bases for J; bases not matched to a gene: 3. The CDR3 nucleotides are TGCGCCAGCAGCCAAGAAGGCAGGGGGTACGAGCAGTACTTC. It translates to CASSQEGRGYEQYF.

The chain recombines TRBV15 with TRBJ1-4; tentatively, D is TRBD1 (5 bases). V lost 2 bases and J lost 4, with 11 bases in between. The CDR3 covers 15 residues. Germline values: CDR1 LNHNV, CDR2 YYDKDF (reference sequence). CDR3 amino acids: CATSRRDSFNEKLFF. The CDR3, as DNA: TGTGCCACCAGCAGACGGGACTCCTTTAATGAAAAACTGTTTTTT.

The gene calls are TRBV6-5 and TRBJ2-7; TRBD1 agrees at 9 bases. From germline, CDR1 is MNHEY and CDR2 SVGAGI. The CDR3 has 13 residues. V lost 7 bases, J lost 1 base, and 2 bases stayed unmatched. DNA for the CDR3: TGTGCCAGCAAGACAGGGGGTTCCTACGAGCAGTACTTC. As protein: CASKTGGSYEQYF.

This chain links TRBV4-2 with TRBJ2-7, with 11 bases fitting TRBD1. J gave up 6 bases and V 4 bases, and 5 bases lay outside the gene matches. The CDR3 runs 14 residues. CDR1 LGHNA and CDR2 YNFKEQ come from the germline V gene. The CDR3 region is CASSRGTGGLEQYF. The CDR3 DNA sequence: TGTGCCAGCAGCCGAGGGACAGGGGGTCTCGAGCAGTACTTC.

DNA for the CDR3: TGTGCCAGCAGCGTAGCTCAGCGGGAGAACACCGGGGAGCTGTTTTTT. Protein sequence: CASSVAQRENTGELFF. This chain connects TRBV9 to TRBJ2-2; 7 bases agree with TRBD2. Germline assignment: CDR1 SGDLS and CDR2 YYNGEE. The junction had 3 bases not matched to a gene; V was cut back by 0 bases and J by 1 base. The CDR3 runs 16 residues.

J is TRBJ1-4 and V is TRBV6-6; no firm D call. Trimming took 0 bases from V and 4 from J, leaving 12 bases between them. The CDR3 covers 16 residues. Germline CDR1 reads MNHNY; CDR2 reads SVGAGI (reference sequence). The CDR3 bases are TGTGCCAGCAGTTACTCGGCAGGTCGCGATAATGAAAAACTGTTTTTT. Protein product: CASSYSAGRDNEKLFF.

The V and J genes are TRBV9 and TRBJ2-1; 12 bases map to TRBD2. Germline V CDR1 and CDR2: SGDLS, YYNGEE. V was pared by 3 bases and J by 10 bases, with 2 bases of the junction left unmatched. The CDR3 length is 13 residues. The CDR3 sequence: CASSATSGGEQFF. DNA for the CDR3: TGTGCCAGCAGCGCTACTAGCGGGGGGGAGCAGTTCTTC. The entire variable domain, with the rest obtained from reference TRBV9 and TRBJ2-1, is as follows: DSGVTQTPKHLITATGQRVTLRCSPRSGDLSVYWYQQSLDQGLQFLIQYYNGEERAKGNILERFSAQQFPDLHSELNLSSLELGDSALYFCASSATSGGEQFFGPGTRLTVL.

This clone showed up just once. The CDR3 DNA reads as TGTGCCAGCAGTTTACCAGGGCCAATGAACACTGAAGCTTTCTTT. It encodes CASSLPGPMNTEAFF. The chain uses TRBV28 and TRBJ1-1; TRBD1 might be the D (5 bases). The CDR3 has 15 amino acids. Germline V gene data show CDR1 as MDHEN and CDR2 as SYDVKM. The V end lost 2 bases, the J end lost 0 bases, and 10 bases lay between the germline ends.

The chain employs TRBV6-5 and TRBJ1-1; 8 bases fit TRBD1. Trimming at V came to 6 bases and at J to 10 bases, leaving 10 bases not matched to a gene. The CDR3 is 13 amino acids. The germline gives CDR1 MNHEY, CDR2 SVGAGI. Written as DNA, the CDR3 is TGTGCCAGCAGCGCGGGACAGGCCTTTGCAGCTTTCTTT. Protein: CASSAGQAFAAFF.

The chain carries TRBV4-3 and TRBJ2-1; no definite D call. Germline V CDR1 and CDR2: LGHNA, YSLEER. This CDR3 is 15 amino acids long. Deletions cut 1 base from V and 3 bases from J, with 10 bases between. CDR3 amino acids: CASSQGQMIYNEQFF. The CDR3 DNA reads TGCGCCAGCAGCCAAGGGCAAATGATCTACAATGAGCAGTTCTTC.

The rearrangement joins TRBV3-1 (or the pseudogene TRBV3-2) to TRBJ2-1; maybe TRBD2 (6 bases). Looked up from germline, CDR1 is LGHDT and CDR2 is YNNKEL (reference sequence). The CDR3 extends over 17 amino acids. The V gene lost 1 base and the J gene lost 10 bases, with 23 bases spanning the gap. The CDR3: CASSQGRDAGRVDEQFF. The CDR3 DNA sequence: TGTGCCAGCAGCCAAGGGCGGGACGCCGGCCGGGTGGACGAGCAGTTCTTC.

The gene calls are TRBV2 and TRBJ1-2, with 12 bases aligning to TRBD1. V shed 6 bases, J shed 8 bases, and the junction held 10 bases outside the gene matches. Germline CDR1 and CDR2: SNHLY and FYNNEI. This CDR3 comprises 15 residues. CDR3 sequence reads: CASRETGQGAKGYTF. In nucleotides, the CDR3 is TGTGCCAGCAGAGAAACGGGACAGGGGGCGAAAGGCTACACCTTC.

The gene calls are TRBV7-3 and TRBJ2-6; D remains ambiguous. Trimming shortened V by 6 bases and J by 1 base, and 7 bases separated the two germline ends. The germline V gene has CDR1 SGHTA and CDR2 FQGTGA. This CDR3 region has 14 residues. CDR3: CASRTESGANVLTF. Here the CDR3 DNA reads TGTGCCAGCAGAACGGAGTCTGGGGCCAACGTCCTGACTTTC.

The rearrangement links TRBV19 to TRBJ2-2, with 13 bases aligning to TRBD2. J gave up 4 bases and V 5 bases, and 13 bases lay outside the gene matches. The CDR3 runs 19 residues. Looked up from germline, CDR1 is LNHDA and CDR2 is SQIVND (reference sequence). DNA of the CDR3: TGTGCCAGTAGTGCCGTACTAGCGGGAGGGCCTAGGCGCACCGGGGAGCTGTTTTTT. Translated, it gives CASSAVLAGGPRRTGELFF.

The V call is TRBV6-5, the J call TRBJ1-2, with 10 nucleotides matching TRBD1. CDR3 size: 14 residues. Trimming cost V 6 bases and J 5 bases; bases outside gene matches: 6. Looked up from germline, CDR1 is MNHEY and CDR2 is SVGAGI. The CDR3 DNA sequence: TGTGCCAGCAGCAGGGACAGGGGATTTTATGGCTACACCTTC. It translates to CASSRDRGFYGYTF.

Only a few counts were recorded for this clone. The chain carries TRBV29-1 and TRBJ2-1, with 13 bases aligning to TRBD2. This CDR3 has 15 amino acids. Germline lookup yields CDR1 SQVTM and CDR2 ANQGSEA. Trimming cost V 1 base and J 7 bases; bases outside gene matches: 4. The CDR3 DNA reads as TGCAGCGTTGAAGGGACTAGCGGGAGTGGTAATGAGCAGTTCTTC. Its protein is CSVEGTSGSGNEQFF.

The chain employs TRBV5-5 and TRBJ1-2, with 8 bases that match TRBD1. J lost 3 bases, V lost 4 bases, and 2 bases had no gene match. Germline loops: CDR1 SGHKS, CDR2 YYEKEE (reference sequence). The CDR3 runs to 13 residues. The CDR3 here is CASSQTGDYGYTF. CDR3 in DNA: TGTGCCAGCAGCCAGACAGGGGACTATGGCTACACCTTC. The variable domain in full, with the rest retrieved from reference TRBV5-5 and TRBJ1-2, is DAGVTQSPTHLIKTRGQQVTLRCSPISGHKSVSWYQQVLGQGPQFIFQYYEKEERGRGNFPDRFSARQFPNYSSELNVNALLLGDSALYLCASSQTGDYGYTFGSGTRLTVV.

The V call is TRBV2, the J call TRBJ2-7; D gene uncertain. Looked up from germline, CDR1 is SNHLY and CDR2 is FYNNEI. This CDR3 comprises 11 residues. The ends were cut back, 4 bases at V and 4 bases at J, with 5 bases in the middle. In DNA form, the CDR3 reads TGTGCCAGCAGTGTAGAATACGAGCAGTACTTC. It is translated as CASSVEYEQYF.

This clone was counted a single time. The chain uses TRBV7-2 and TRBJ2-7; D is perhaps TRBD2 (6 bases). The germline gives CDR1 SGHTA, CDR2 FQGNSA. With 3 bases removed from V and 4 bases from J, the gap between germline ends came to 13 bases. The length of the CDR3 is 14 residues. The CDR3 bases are TGTGCCAGCAGCTTGGGCAGGAGGGAGTACGAGCAGTACTTC. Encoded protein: CASSLGRREYEQYF.

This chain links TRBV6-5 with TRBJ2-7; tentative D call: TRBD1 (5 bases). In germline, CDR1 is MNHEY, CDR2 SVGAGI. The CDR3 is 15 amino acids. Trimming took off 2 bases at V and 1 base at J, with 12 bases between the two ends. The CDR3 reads CASSYAPQGSYEQYF. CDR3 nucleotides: TGTGCCAGCAGTTACGCCCCGCAGGGTTCCTACGAGCAGTACTTC.

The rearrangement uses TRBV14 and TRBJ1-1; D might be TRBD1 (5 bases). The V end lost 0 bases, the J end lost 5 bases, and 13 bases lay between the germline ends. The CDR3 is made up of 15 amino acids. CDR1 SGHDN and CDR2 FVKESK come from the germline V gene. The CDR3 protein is CASSQDFGGWTEAFF. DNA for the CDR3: TGTGCCAGCAGCCAAGATTTCGGGGGATGGACTGAAGCTTTCTTT.

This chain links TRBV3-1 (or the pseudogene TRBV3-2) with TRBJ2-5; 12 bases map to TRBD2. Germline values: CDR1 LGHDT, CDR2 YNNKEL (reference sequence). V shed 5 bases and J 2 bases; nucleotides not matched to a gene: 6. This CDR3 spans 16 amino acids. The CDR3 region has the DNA TGTGCCAGCAGCAAACGAGGACTAGCGGGACAAGAGACCCAGTACTTC. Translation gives CASSKRGLAGQETQYF.

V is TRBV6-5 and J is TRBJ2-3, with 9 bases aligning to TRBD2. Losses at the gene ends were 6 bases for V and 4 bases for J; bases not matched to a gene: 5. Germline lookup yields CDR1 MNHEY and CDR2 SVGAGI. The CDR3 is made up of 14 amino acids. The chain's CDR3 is CASRNIAGADTQYF. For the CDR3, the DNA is TGTGCCAGCAGAAACATAGCGGGAGCAGATACGCAGTATTTT.

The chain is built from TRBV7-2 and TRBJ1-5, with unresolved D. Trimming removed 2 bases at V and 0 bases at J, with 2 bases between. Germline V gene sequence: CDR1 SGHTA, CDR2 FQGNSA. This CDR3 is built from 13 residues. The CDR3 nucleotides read TGTGCCAGCAGCTTACGTAGCAATCAGCCCCAGCATTTT. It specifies CASSLRSNQPQHF.